These 9 T cell receptor beta chains came from one sample sequenced in a study of blood T cell repertoires in COVID-19. TCRdb's table, derived via immunoSEQ multiplex PCR, lists solely in-frame clones and lacks some. The table records under 95,000 clones, around 80% of them present only once. Sequencing used peripheral blood. The receptors originated from a man aged 55 to 70 with active or convalescent COVID-19.

The V call is TRBV5-1, the J call TRBJ2-2; perhaps TRBD2 as D (7 bases). Germline CDR1 reads SGHRS; CDR2 reads YFSETQ. CDR3 length: 19 residues. With 3 bases removed from V and 0 bases from J, the gap between germline ends came to 21 bases. CDR3 protein: CASSWPEGGAPANTGELFF. DNA of the CDR3: TGCGCCAGCAGCTGGCCCGAGGGGGGGGCCCCTGCGAACACCGGGGAGCTGTTTTTT.

The J gene is TRBJ2-7, the V gene TRBV30; D gene unclear. V shed 1 base and J shed 2 bases, with 12 bases lying between them. Germline values: CDR1 GTSNPN, CDR2 SVGIG (reference sequence). The CDR3 spans 14 residues. DNA for the CDR3: TGTGCCTGGAGTGGCAGGTCCTTTACCTACGAGCAGTACTTC. Translated: CAWSGRSFTYEQYF.

The J gene is TRBJ1-4, the V gene TRBV7-8; D ambiguous. The CDR3 spans 16 residues. V gave up 0 bases and J gave up 3 bases, with 11 bases separating them. Germline CDR1 SGHVS, CDR2 FQNEAQ. CDR3 DNA sequence: TGTGCCAGCAGCTTAGCTGTCGGGTTAGCTAATGAAAAACTGTTTTTT. It yields the protein CASSLAVGLANEKLFF. Complete variable domain (other parts from reference TRBV7-8 and TRBJ1-4): GAGVSQSPRYKVAKRGQDVALRCDPISGHVSLFWYQQALGQGPEFLTYFQNEAQLDKSGLPSDRFFAERPEGSVSTLKIQRTQQEDSAVYLCASSLAVGLANEKLFFGSGTQLSVL.

This chain links TRBV9 with TRBJ1-2; the match to TRBD1 covers 8 bases. CDR1 SGDLS and CDR2 YYNGEE come from the germline V gene. The CDR3 runs 16 residues. V gave up 3 bases and J gave up 0 bases; unmatched junction bases: 7. This chain's CDR3 is CASSGQGASANYGYTF. The CDR3 DNA reads TGTGCCAGCAGCGGCCAGGGGGCTTCAGCTAACTATGGCTACACCTTC. Full variable domain (rest looked up from reference TRBV9 and TRBJ1-2): DSGVTQTPKHLITATGQRVTLRCSPRSGDLSVYWYQQSLDQGLQFLIQYYNGEERAKGNILERFSAQQFPDLHSELNLSSLELGDSALYFCASSGQGASANYGYTFGSGTRLTVV.

The chain combines TRBV3-1 (or the pseudogene TRBV3-2) with TRBJ2-2; 7 bases are a match to TRBD1. Trimming at V came to 3 bases and at J to 2 bases, leaving 9 bases not matched to a gene. CDR3 length: 17 residues. CDR1 and CDR2 (germline): LGHDT, YNNKEL (reference sequence). The CDR3 is CASSHRSGTANTGELFF. CDR3 in DNA: TGTGCCAGCAGCCATCGATCCGGGACAGCTAACACCGGGGAGCTGTTTTTT.

This clone came up once. This chain connects TRBV24-1 to TRBJ1-1; 11 positions agree with TRBD1. Germline V CDR1 and CDR2: KGHDR, SFDVKD. This CDR3 is 15 amino acids long. After removal of 3 bases from V and 6 bases from J, the junction contained 5 bases not matched to a gene. The CDR3 DNA is TGTGCCACCAGTGATCCCGGGACAGGGGGTTCTGAAGCTTTCTTT. Translation gives CATSDPGTGGSEAFF.

The chain combines TRBV5-1 with TRBJ1-6; D remains ambiguous. CDR3 length equals 14 residues. V lost 1 base, J lost 9 bases, and 11 bases lay in between. Germline CDR1 and CDR2: SGHRS and YFSETQ. The DNA for the CDR3 is TGCGCCAGCAGCTTGACGGGAGGGAGTTCACCCCTCCACTTT. This translates into CASSLTGGSSPLHF.

The chain combines TRBV15 with TRBJ1-3, with D possibly TRBD1 on 6 matching bases. CDR3 length: 15 residues. In germline, CDR1 is LNHNV, CDR2 YYDKDF (reference sequence). The ends were cut back, 4 bases at V and 0 bases at J, with 10 bases in the middle. The CDR3 DNA follows: TGTGCCACCAGCAAAGACAGGATCTCTGGAAACACCATATATTTT. Its protein is CATSKDRISGNTIYF.

V and J are TRBV30 and TRBJ1-5, with TRBD1 as a possible D gene (5 bases). Per germline, CDR1 GTSNPN and CDR2 SVGIG (reference sequence). CDR3 length: 15 amino acids. Between the trimmed V and J ends, which lost 0 bases and 5 bases, there was a span of 14 bases. CDR3 nucleotide sequence: TGTGCCTGGAGTGTACTTGGAGGGGTAGATCAGCCCCAGCATTTT. Amino acid sequence: CAWSVLGGVDQPQHF.